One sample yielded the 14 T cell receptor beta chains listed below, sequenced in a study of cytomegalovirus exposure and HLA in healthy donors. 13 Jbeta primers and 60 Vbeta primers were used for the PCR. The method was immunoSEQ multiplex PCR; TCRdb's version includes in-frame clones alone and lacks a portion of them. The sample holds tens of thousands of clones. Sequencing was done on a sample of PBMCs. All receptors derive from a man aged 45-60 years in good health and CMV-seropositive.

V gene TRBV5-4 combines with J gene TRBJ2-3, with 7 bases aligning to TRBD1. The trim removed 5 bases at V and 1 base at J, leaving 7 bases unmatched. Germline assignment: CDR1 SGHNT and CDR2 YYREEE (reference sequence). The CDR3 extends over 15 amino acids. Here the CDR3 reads CASSSGQARTDTQYF. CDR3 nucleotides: TGTGCCAGCAGTTCCGGACAGGCCCGCACAGATACGCAGTATTTT.

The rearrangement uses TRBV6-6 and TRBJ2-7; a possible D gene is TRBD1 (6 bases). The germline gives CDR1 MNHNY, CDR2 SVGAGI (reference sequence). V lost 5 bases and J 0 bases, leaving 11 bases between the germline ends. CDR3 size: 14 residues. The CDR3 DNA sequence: TGTGCCAGCAGTAAACGACAGGTCTCCTACGAGCAGTACTTC. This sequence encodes CASSKRQVSYEQYF.

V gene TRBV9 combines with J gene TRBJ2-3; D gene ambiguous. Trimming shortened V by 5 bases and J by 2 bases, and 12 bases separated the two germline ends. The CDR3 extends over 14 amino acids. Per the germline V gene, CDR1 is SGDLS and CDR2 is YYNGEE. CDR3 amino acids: CASSFSSVTDTQYF. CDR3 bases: TGTGCCAGCAGTTTTTCTTCTGTCACAGATACGCAGTATTTT.

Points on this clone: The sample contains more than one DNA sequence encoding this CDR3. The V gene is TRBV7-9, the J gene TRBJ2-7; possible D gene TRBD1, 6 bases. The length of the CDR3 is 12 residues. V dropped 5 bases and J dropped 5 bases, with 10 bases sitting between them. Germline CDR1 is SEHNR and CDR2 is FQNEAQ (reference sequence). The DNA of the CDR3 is TGTGCCAGCAGCACTACAGGGAACGAGCAGTACTTC. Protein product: CASSTTGNEQYF. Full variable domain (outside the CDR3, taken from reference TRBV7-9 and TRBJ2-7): DTGVSQNPRHKITKRGQNVTFRCDPISEHNRLYWYRQTLGQGPEFLTYFQNEAQLEKSRLLSDRFSAERPKGSFSTLEIQRTEQGDSAMYLCASSTTGNEQYFGPGTRLTVT.

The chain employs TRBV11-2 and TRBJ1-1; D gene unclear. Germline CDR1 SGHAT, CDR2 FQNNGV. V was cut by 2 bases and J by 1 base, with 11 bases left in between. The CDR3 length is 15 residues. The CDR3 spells CASSLMGQPNTEAFF. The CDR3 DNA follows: TGTGCCAGCAGCTTAATGGGCCAGCCGAACACTGAAGCTTTCTTT.

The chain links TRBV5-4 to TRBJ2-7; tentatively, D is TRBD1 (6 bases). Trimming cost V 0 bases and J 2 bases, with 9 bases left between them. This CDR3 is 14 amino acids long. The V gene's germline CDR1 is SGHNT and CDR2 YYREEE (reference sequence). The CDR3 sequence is CASSLAGQTYEQYF. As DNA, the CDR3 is TGTGCCAGCAGCTTGGCAGGACAGACCTACGAGCAGTACTTC. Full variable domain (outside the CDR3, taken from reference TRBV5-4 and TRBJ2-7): ETGVTQSPTHLIKTRGQQVTLRCSSQSGHNTVSWYQQALGQGPQFIFQYYREEENGRGNFPPRFSGLQFPNYSSELNVNALELDDSALYLCASSLAGQTYEQYFGPGTRLTVT.

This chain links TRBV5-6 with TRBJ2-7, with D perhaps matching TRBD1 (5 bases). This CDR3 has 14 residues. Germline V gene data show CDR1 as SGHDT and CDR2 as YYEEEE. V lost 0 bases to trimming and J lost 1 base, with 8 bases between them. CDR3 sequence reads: CASSLGQGSYEQYF. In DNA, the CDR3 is TGTGCCAGCAGCTTGGGGCAGGGATCCTACGAGCAGTACTTC. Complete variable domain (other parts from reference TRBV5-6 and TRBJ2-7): DAGVTQSPTHLIKTRGQQVTLRCSPKSGHDTVSWYQQALGQGPQFIFQYYEEEERQRGNFPDRFSGHQFPNYSSELNVNALLLGDSALYLCASSLGQGSYEQYFGPGTRLTVT.

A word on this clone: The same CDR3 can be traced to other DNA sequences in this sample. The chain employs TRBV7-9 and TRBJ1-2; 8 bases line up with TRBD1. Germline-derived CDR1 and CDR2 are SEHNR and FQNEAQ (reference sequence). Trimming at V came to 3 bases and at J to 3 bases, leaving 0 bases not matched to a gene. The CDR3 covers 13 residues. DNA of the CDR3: TGTGCCAGCAGCTTGGGACAGGACTATGGCTACACCTTC. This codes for CASSLGQDYGYTF.

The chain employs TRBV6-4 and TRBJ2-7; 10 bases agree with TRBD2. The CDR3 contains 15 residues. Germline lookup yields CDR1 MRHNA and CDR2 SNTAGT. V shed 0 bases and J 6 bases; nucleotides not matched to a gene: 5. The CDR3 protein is CASSDSTLAGSEQYF. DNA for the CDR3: TGTGCCAGCAGTGACTCGACACTAGCGGGATCCGAGCAGTACTTC.

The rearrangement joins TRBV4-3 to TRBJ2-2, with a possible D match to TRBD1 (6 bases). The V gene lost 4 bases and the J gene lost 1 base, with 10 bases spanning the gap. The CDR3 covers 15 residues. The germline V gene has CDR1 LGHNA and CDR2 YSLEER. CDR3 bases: TGCGCCAGCAGCCCGGACAGCTTGAACACCGGGGAGCTGTTTTTT. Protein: CASSPDSLNTGELFF.

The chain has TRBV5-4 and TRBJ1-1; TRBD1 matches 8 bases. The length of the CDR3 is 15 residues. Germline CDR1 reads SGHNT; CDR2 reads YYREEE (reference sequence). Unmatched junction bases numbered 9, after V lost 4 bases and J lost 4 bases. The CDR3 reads CASSLVDRASTEAFF. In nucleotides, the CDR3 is TGTGCCAGCAGCCTTGTGGACAGGGCGTCCACTGAAGCTTTCTTT.

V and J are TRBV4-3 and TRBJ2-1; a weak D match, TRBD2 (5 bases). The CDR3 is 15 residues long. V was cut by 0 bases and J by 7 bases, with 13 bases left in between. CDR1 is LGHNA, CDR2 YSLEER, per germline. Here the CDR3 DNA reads TGCGCCAGCAGCCAAGATAAGAACAGACTAAATGAGCAGTTCTTC. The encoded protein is CASSQDKNRLNEQFF.

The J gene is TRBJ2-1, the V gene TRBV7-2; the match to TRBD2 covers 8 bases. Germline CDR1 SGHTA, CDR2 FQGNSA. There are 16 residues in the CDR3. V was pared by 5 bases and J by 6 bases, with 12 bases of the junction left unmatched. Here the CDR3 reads CASSRRSGMVGNEQFF. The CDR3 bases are TGTGCCAGCAGCCGACGTAGCGGGATGGTCGGCAATGAGCAGTTCTTC.

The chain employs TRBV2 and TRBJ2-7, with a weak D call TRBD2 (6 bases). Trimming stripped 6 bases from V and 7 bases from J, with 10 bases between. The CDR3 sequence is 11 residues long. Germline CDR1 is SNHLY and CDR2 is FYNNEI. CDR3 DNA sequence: TGTGCCAGCAGCTCTGCGGGAGAGCAGTACTTC. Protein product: CASSSAGEQYF.